By sample share, the clone carrying this TCR beta chain is medium-sized. Antigen: not known. J lost 3 bases, V lost 5 bases, and 6 bases had no gene match. Per germline, CDR1 MNHNY and CDR2 SVGAGI (reference sequence). The CDR3 totals 15 residues. These data originate in a study of T and B cells in COVID-19 patients. Study in general: Blood was sampled from COVID-19 patients who were either actively infected or recovered. Of some 19 active-infection patients, roughly eleven were critically ill with mechanical ventilation or extracorporeal membrane oxygenation. Study outcomes and limitations: Patients with COVID-19 reportedly showed strongly skewed T cell receptor beta variable and joining gene usage. Highly clonal in active COVID-19, TRB repertoires exceeded healthy-donor diversity and richness at recovery.

Each TRB amplification used roughly 230-550 ng of genomic DNA from blood. TRB rearrangements were amplified by multiplex PCR with BIOMED2 TRB-A/B primers. TCRdb called the multiplex PCR reads again in MiXCR, with one record for every CDR3 protein. This sample yields tens of thousands of distinct CDR3 sequences, of which around 28% are seen a single time; 2.5% to 3.5% belongs to the top ten. This sequence joins TRBV6-6 and TRBJ2-3; 9 nucleotides line up with TRBD2. The TCR comes from a human donor who had recovered from COVID-19. The sequenced sample was blood. This CDR3 is CASSLSGGTTDTQYF. CDR3 DNA sequence: TGTGCCAGCAGTCTTAGCGGGGGAACTACAGATACGCAGTATTTT.